This is a list of T cell receptor beta chains from one sample in a study of OX40 agonist ivuxolimab in advanced cancers. This table comes from immunoSEQ multiplex PCR, and its TCRdb copy is limited to in-frame clones, with some not included. Of some 50,000 clones listed, roughly 94% are singletons. Specimen: CD4+ or CD8+ T cells sorted from blood, collected in a trial of the OX40 agonist ivuxolimab. These receptors all come from an adult with an advanced solid tumor such as melanoma, head and neck, liver or kidney cancer. Both conserved end residues are part of each CDR3. D genes are given only for firm matches. A row's size may be missing; if present it is once, few, many or a size class.

-	TRBJ2-1	-	TRBV28	TGTGCCACCGGCCAACTCAATGAGCAGTTCTTC	CATGQLNEQFF
-	TRBJ1-2	-	TRBV19	TGTGCCAGTATTGAGACCGCGACAGGCCTCTATGGCTACACCTTC	CASIETATGLYGYTF
-	TRBJ2-7	TRBD2	TRBV4-3	TGCGCCAGCAGCCAAGACCCTAGCGGGATTTACGAGCAGTACTTC	CASSQDPSGIYEQYF
-	TRBJ1-1	-	TRBV19	TGTGCCAGTAGCCTGGGGGCAGAGTATGGGGAAGCTTTCTTT	CASSLGAEYGEAFF
once	TRBJ1-5	-	TRBV2	TGTGCCAGCAGTGACGGGGGGTATAGCAATCAGCCCCAGCATTTT	CASSDGGYSNQPQHF
-	TRBJ2-7	-	TRBV28	TGTGCCAGCAGTTCCAATCCGGGACACCCTTTGTACGAGCAGTACTTC	CASSSNPGHPLYEQYF
-	TRBJ2-2	-	TRBV6-6	TGTGCCAGCAGCGCTAGCTCTTTCGGTACCGGGGAGCTGTTTTTT	CASSASSFGTGELFF
-	TRBJ2-2	TRBD2	TRBV4-1	TGCGCCAGCAGCCCAAGGGCGGGAGAGGCCGGGGAGCTGTTTTTT	CASSPRAGEAGELFF
-	TRBJ2-1	TRBD2	TRBV7-2	TGTGCCAGCAGCTCTAGCGGGAGTGCGGGAGGGGAGCAGTTCTTC	CASSSSGSAGGEQFF
-	TRBJ2-1	-	TRBV19	TGTGCCAGTAGTATAGCAGGAGCTTTCAATGAGCAGTTCTTC	CASSIAGAFNEQFF
-	TRBJ2-7	-	TRBV4-3	TGCGCCAGCAGCCAGTCACAGGGCCACGAGCAGTACTTC	CASSQSQGHEQYF
-	TRBJ2-7	TRBD2	TRBV4-2	TGTGCCAGCAGCCCTATAGCGGGGCCCGCCTACGAGCAGTACTTC	CASSPIAGPAYEQYF
-	TRBJ2-7	TRBD2	TRBV9	TGTGCCAGCAGCGCCCCCGGGACTAGCTCCTACGAGCAGTACTTC	CASSAPGTSSYEQYF
-	TRBJ2-7	TRBD2	TRBV6-4	TGTGCCAGCAGTGAATCTAGCGGGAGCTCCTACGAGCAGTACTTC	CASSESSGSSYEQYF
-	TRBJ1-3	-	TRBV19	TGTGCCAGTACGGACGGTGGAAACACCATATATTTT	CASTDGGNTIYF
-	TRBJ2-7	-	TRBV19	TGTGCCAGTAGTCCCCGGCAGGACGGAGGAGAGCAGTACTTC	CASSPRQDGGEQYF
-	TRBJ2-7	-	TRBV30	TGTGCCTGGAGGGGCCCCAGGTACGAGCAGTACTTC	CAWRGPRYEQYF
-	TRBJ2-7	-	TRBV7-6	TGTGCCAGCAGCCCACTCGGCGGGACGTCCTACGAGCAGTACTTC	CASSPLGGTSYEQYF
-	TRBJ2-7	TRBD1	TRBV27	TGTGCCAGCAGTCTAGGGACAGGTAGCTACGAGCAGTACTTC	CASSLGTGSYEQYF
-	TRBJ2-7	-	TRBV7-9	TGTGCCAGCAGCTTAGATGGGGGTACCTACGAGCAGTACTTC	CASSLDGGTYEQYF
large	TRBJ2-3	TRBD2	TRBV19	TGTGCCAGTAGAATACTAGCGTTCAGCACAGATACGCAGTATTTT	CASRILAFSTDTQYF
-	TRBJ2-1	-	TRBV4-1	TGCGCCAGCAGCCTAGGGGGAGGGCACAATGAGCAGTTCTTC	CASSLGGGHNEQFF
-	TRBJ1-4	-	TRBV28	TGTGCCGGGTCAGACACCCAAGGGGAAAAACTGTTTTTT	CAGSDTQGEKLFF
-	TRBJ2-7	-	TRBV4-3	TGCGCCAGCAGCCAAGTGTGGCAGGGGTTGTCTTCCGAGCAGTACTTC	CASSQVWQGLSSEQYF
-	TRBJ1-1	TRBD1	TRBV10-3	TGTGCCATCAGCCGGACAGGGGAAACTGAAGCTTTCTTT	CAISRTGETEAFF
few	TRBJ1-1	-	TRBV30	TGTGCCTGCCCCCGAGAGAACACTGAAGCTTTCTTT	CACPRENTEAFF
once	TRBJ1-4	-	TRBV27	TGTGCCAGCAGTTTGGTCAGGGGCGACATCGGCAGTGAAAAACTGTTTTTT	CASSLVRGDIGSEKLFF
-	TRBJ2-5	-	TRBV5-1	TGCGCCAGCAGCGTAGGGGGGGCGCGAGGAGAGACCCAGTACTTC	CASSVGGARGETQYF
-	TRBJ2-7	-	TRBV12-5	TGTGCTAGTGCCTCCCTCGTGGACGAGCAGTACTTC	CASASLVDEQYF
-	TRBJ2-5	-	TRBV7-8	TGTGCCAGCAGCTTGACAGGCGGGGAGACCCAGTACTTC	CASSLTGGETQYF
-	TRBJ2-7	-	TRBV6-5	TGTGCCAGCAGTTTAACTGATTACTACGAGCAGTACTTC	CASSLTDYYEQYF
-	TRBJ2-1	TRBD1	TRBV29-1	TGCAGCGCTGACCGGGACAGAATGTACAATGAGCAGTTCTTC	CSADRDRMYNEQFF
-	TRBJ2-2	-	TRBV6-1	TGTGCCAGCAGTGACTTTATTGGGACCGGGGAGCTGTTTTTT	CASSDFIGTGELFF
medium-sized	TRBJ2-1	-	TRBV9	TGTGCCAGCAGCTCAATTGGAGGTGAGCAGTTCTTC	CASSSIGGEQFF
-	TRBJ2-1	-	TRBV19	TGTGCCAGTAGTAATCTAGGGTGGGATGAGCAGTTCTTC	CASSNLGWDEQFF
-	TRBJ2-2	-	TRBV5-6	TGTGCCAGCAGCTTTAGGAGCGGAAGCACCGGGGAGCTGTTTTTT	CASSFRSGSTGELFF
-	TRBJ2-2	-	TRBV9	TGTGCCAGCAGCGCCGGGGGTGCAGGGGCCTACACCGGGGAGCTGTTTTTT	CASSAGGAGAYTGELFF
-	TRBJ2-3	-	TRBV20-1	TGCAGTGCTAAGACAGATACGCAGTATTTT	CSAKTDTQYF
-	TRBJ1-5	TRBD1	TRBV9	TGTGCCAGCAGCTTGGGACAGGGAACCAATCAGCCCCAGCATTTT	CASSLGQGTNQPQHF
-	TRBJ1-5	-	TRBV27	TGTGCCAGCGGCTGGACTGATCAGCCCCAGCATTTT	CASGWTDQPQHF
-	TRBJ2-7	-	TRBV27	TGTGCCAGCAGCTGGGGGGACAGCTCCTACGAGCAGTACTTC	CASSWGDSSYEQYF
once	TRBJ2-3	TRBD2	TRBV13	TGTGCCAGCAGCTTAGGCCAGCGGGACACAGATACGCAGTATTTT	CASSLGQRDTDTQYF
-	TRBJ2-2	-	TRBV11-2	TGTGCCAGCAGCATTATTTTACAGGAGCTTGTGAACACCGGGGAGCTGTTTTTT	CASSIILQELVNTGELFF
-	TRBJ2-7	TRBD1	TRBV6-5	TGTGCCAGCAGTTACTCAACCGGGACAGGGGCTTACGAGCAGTACTTC	CASSYSTGTGAYEQYF
-	TRBJ2-2	-	TRBV7-6	TGTGCCAGCAGCTTATTTGGGGGAGTAAACACCGGGGAGCTGTTTTTT	CASSLFGGVNTGELFF
-	TRBJ2-1	-	TRBV7-9	TGTGCCAGCAGCTTTGAGAGCAATGAGCAGTTCTTC	CASSFESNEQFF
-	TRBJ1-2	-	TRBV6-6	TGTGCCAGCAGTTACTCTGCTGGACAGTCGCTTGGCTACACCTTC	CASSYSAGQSLGYTF
-	TRBJ2-1	TRBD2	TRBV10-3	TGTGCCATCAGTGCTGTTTTTCTCGGCGGTACTAGCGCCAACAATGAGCAGTTCTTC	CAISAVFLGGTSANNEQFF
-	TRBJ2-3	-	TRBV11-2	TGTGCCAGCAGCTGGACCCCCCCAGATACGCAGTATTTT	CASSWTPPDTQYF
-	TRBJ1-1	TRBD1	TRBV7-3	TGTGCCAGCAGCCCCGACAGGGGGCAACCCTTTTTGAACACTGAAGCTTTCTTT	CASSPDRGQPFLNTEAFF
-	TRBJ2-7	-	TRBV9	TGTGCCAGCAGCGTCGACACAACCTACGAGCAGTACTTC	CASSVDTTYEQYF
-	TRBJ2-7	-	TRBV28	TGTGCCAGCAGTCCCTCTCGAGGGAGAGTGGACGAGCAGTACTTC	CASSPSRGRVDEQYF
-	TRBJ2-2	-	TRBV9	TGTGCCAGCAGCGAACAGGGAGCCGGGGAGCTGTTTTTT	CASSEQGAGELFF
-	TRBJ2-1	TRBD2	TRBV13	TGTGCCAGCAGCACCAAGACTAGCGGATACTCCTACAATGAGCAGTTCTTC	CASSTKTSGYSYNEQFF
-	TRBJ2-7	TRBD2	TRBV5-4	TGTGCCAGCAGCTTTCGGCGGGAGTACCTCTACGAGCAGTACTTC	CASSFRREYLYEQYF
-	TRBJ1-1	TRBD1	TRBV11-2	TGTGCCAGCAGCCTCAGGACAGGGGGTGTTAGAGAAGCTTTCTTT	CASSLRTGGVREAFF
-	TRBJ2-7	TRBD1	TRBV5-4	TGTGCCAGCAGCTTAAAACTCAGGGGGACGAAGGCCTACGAGCAGTACTTC	CASSLKLRGTKAYEQYF